Listed here is a single TCR beta chain. The sample originates from a study of blood T cell repertoires in COVID-19. About the research overall: Researchers got acute and convalescent COVID-19 samples from the United States, Italy and Spain. Sources were T cells, B-cell-depleted T cells, or PBMCs; the material itself was cDNA or gDNA.

In the source study's methods: The authors estimated nucleated cell counts from reference gene primer amplification. Repertoires were generated with immunoSEQ multiplex PCR, while TCRdb's copy carries only in-frame clones and drops some. V and J calls and clone size are copied from that table; D and trimming were computed from the DNA. The sample includes about 310,000 clones, around 87% seen only once; the top ten take 6.5% to 9.5%. The CDR3 is made up of 10 amino acids. The germline CDR1 and CDR2 sequences are DFQATT and SNEGSKA (reference sequence). V was clipped by 7 bases and J by 4 bases, with 7 bases between them.

The genes are TRBV20-1 and TRBJ1-2, with D perhaps matching TRBD1 (5 bases). The specimen sequenced was peripheral blood. This receptor was identified in a woman aged 45-65 years who had recovered from COVID-19. The CDR3 nucleotides are TGCAGTGTAGGGGTCTATGGCTACACCTTC. Amino acids: CSVGVYGYTF.